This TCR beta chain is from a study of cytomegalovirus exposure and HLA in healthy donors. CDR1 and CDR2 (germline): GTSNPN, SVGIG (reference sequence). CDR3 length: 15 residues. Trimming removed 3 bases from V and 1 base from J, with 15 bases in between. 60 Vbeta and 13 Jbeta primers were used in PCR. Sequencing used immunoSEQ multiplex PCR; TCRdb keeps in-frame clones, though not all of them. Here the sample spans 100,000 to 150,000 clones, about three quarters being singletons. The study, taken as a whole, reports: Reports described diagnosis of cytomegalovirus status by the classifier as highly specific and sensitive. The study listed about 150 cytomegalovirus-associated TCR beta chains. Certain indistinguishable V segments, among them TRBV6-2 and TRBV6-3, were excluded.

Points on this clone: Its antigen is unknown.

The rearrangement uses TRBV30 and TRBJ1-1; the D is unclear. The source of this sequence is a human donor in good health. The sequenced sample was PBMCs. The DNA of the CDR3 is TGTGCCTGGAGCGGGTTGGCCATAGGGAACACTGAAGCTTTCTTT. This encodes CAWSGLAIGNTEAFF.